One and the same sample provided the 20 T cell receptor beta chains below, sequenced in a study of sequential checkpoint blockade in melanoma. The treatment denotes: randomized to nivolumab then ipilimumab (arm A) or the reverse (arm B). Profiling relied on immunoSEQ multiplex PCR, and the TCRdb table lists in-frame clones only, not all of them. The repertoire holds about 18,000 clones, 73% seen once, with 4.8% in the top ten. Sequenced material: tumor tissue (inferred from file names), taken from a patient given nivolumab and ipilimumab in sequence. These receptors were collected from a human donor with melanoma.

The chain has TRBV19 and TRBJ2-1, with D perhaps assigned TRBD1 or TRBD2 (5 bases each). The CDR3 covers 19 residues. Trimming took 5 bases from V and 3 from J, leaving 26 bases between them. Looked up from germline, CDR1 is LNHDA and CDR2 is SQIVND (reference sequence). This CDR3 reads CASSPGTSKPPLYYNEQFF. The DNA for the CDR3 is TGTGCCAGTAGTCCCGGGACGAGCAAACCCCCATTGTACTACAATGAGCAGTTCTTC.

V usage is TRBV5-1 and J usage is TRBJ2-7; 9 positions agree with TRBD2. V shed 0 bases, J shed 6 bases, and the junction held 13 bases outside the gene matches. In germline, CDR1 is SGHRS, CDR2 YFSETQ. The CDR3 length is 17 residues. In nucleotides, the CDR3 is TGCGCCAGCAGCTTGGCAGGGGTTAGTAGCGGGAGACCCGAGCAGTACTTC. Protein product: CASSLAGVSSGRPEQYF. The whole variable domain, filled in from reference TRBV5-1 and TRBJ2-7, reads KAGVTQTPRYLIKTRGQQVTLSCSPISGHRSVSWYQQTPGQGLQFLFEYFSETQRNKGNFPGRFSGRQFSNSRSEMNVSTLELGDSALYLCASSLAGVSSGRPEQYFGPGTRLTVT.

The CDR3 sequence is CASSRPTTGDTLGTQYF. The DNA of the CDR3 is TGTGCCAGCAGCCGCCCGACGACAGGCGACACATTAGGGACCCAGTACTTC. The rearrangement joins TRBV11-3 to TRBJ2-5; possible D gene TRBD1, 6 bases. The germline V gene encodes CDR1 SGHNT and CDR2 YENEEA. CDR3 size: 17 residues. Trimming removed 5 bases from V and 7 bases from J, with 26 bases in between.

This chain links TRBV18 with TRBJ1-1, with D tentatively TRBD1 (6 bases). Per the germline V gene, CDR1 is KGHSH and CDR2 is LQKENI. V lost 2 bases and J 2 bases, leaving 9 bases between the germline ends. The CDR3 has 14 residues. The DNA of the CDR3 is TGTGCCAGCTCACCAAACAGGGATAACACTGAAGCTTTCTTT. It encodes CASSPNRDNTEAFF.

This clone was seen repeatedly, ten times or more. The chain is built from TRBV7-5 and TRBJ2-5; the table names TRBD2, a call not compared with the DNA. TRBV7-5 is given as a pseudogene. The CDR3 spans 16 residues. The CDR3: CASSLTQRGGRKTQYF. CDR3 nucleotides: TGTGCCAGCAGCTTAACACAGCGGGGGGGCCGGAAGACCCAGTACTTC.

The rearrangement uses TRBV2 and TRBJ1-4, with a weak D call TRBD1 (5 bases). This CDR3 is built from 14 residues. Trimming stripped 5 bases from V and 6 bases from J, with 13 bases between. Germline V gene data show CDR1 as SNHLY and CDR2 as FYNNEI. CDR3 sequence (DNA): TGTGCCAGCAGTCCAGGACAAGTTGATGAAAAACTGTTTTTT. This sequence encodes CASSPGQVDEKLFF. Combining the CDR3 with reference TRBV2 and TRBJ1-4 gives the whole variable domain EPEVTQTPSHQVTQMGQEVILRCVPISNHLYFYWYRQILGQKVEFLVSFYNNEISEKSEIFDDQFSVERPDGSNFTLKIRSTKLEDSAMYFCASSPGQVDEKLFFGSGTQLSVL.

The CDR3 nucleotides are TGTGCCAGTAGCATGCCCGACGCGGGGAAGGAGTTCTTC. The encoded protein is CASSMPDAGKEFF. This chain uses TRBV19 with TRBJ2-1; possibly TRBD2 for D (6 bases). Trimming left V 6 bases short and J 14 bases short, with 20 bases between. Germline lookup yields CDR1 LNHDA and CDR2 SQIVND (reference sequence). The CDR3 has 13 residues.

V gene TRBV6-8 combines with J gene TRBJ1-1, with 12 positions matching TRBD1. Trimming removed 5 bases from V and 1 base from J; junction bases left unmatched: 5. Germline CDR1 reads MNHGY; CDR2 reads SAAAGT. CDR3 length: 16 amino acids. In DNA, the CDR3 is TGTGCCAGCAGTGGGACAGGGGGCCCCAGGAACACTGAAGCTTTCTTT. Its translation is CASSGTGGPRNTEAFF.

Only a few counts were recorded for this clone. V and J are TRBV30 and TRBJ1-5; D ambiguous. Trimming removed 0 bases from V and 4 bases from J, with 10 bases in between. The CDR3 contains 14 residues. Germline lookup yields CDR1 GTSNPN and CDR2 SVGIG (reference sequence). The CDR3 sequence is CAWSVSIGNQPQHF. In nucleotides, the CDR3 is TGTGCCTGGAGTGTATCCATCGGTAATCAGCCCCAGCATTTT.

This chain links TRBV2 with TRBJ2-3; possible D gene TRBD2, 5 bases. Germline lookup yields CDR1 SNHLY and CDR2 FYNNEI. This CDR3 contains 13 residues. The V gene lost 3 bases and the J gene lost 7 bases, with 11 bases spanning the gap. CDR3 DNA: TGTGCCAGCAGTGACCTACTAGGGAATACGCAGTATTTT. Amino acids: CASSDLLGNTQYF.

This clone was seen a few times. The chain's CDR3 is CASSRAPGGRSPLHF. The CDR3 nucleotides are TGTGCCAGCAGCCGAGCCCCAGGTGGCCGGTCACCCCTCCACTTT. This sequence joins TRBV14 and TRBJ1-6, with unresolved D. The CDR3 totals 15 residues. The germline CDR1 and CDR2 sequences are SGHDN and FVKESK. Trimming removed 4 bases at V and 10 bases at J, with 17 bases between.

This chain links TRBV14 with TRBJ2-3, with D perhaps TRBD2 (5 bases). The V and J ends lost 0 bases and 2 bases respectively, with 6 bases between them. Germline CDR1 is SGHDN and CDR2 is FVKESK. This CDR3 has 14 residues. CDR3 amino acids: CASSQEEVTDTQYF. CDR3 bases: TGTGCCAGCAGCCAAGAGGAGGTCACAGATACGCAGTATTTT.

The chain recombines TRBV1 with TRBJ1-5; no check of the table's D call, TRBD1, against the DNA was made. TRBV1 is labeled a pseudogene. The CDR3 has 16 amino acids. CDR3 in amino acids: CASSPGQHLSNQPQHF. CDR3 bases: TGCGCCAGCAGCCCGGGACAGCATCTTAGCAATCAGCCCCAGCATTTT.

This rearrangement joins TRBV7-1 to TRBJ1-5, with 8 bases fitting TRBD1. TRBV7-1 falls under the ORF class, with uncertain function. The CDR3 runs 15 residues. The ends lost 6 bases at V and 6 bases at J; junction bases unmatched: 10. DNA of the CDR3: TGTGCCAGCAGTTTAAGTCAGGGGGCTGGTCAGCCCCAGCATTTT. The encoded protein is CASSLSQGAGQPQHF.

This clone was observed a few times. The V and J genes are TRBV29-1 and TRBJ1-2; TRBD1 is a possible D gene (5 bases). This CDR3 contains 13 residues. V lost 5 bases, J lost 1 base, and 11 bases lay in between. Germline loops: CDR1 SQVTM, CDR2 ANQGSEA. CDR3 nucleotide sequence: TGCAGCGTTATGAGGGACGGTAACTATGGCTACACCTTC. This gives the protein CSVMRDGNYGYTF.

About this clone: One end of the junction varies from germline; a read error may be responsible. The CDR3 protein is CAISDPGARANEQFF. The CDR3 DNA sequence: TGTGCCATCAGTGACCCCGGGGCAAGGGCCAATGAGCAGTTCTTC. The V call is TRBV6-7, the J call TRBJ2-1, with D perhaps assigned TRBD1 or TRBD2 (5 bases each). TRBV6-7 is annotated as an ORF whose role is uncertain. This CDR3 has 15 residues.

V is TRBV15 and J is TRBJ2-7; 12 positions match TRBD2. The CDR3 length is 15 residues. V shed 5 bases and J 4 bases; nucleotides not matched to a gene: 6. Germline CDR1 LNHNV, CDR2 YYDKDF (reference sequence). The DNA for the CDR3 is TGTGCCACCAGCTCCCGACTAGCGGGAGTTTACGAGCAGTACTTC. Residues: CATSSRLAGVYEQYF.

The chain employs TRBV28 and TRBJ1-2; 9 positions agree with TRBD1. V was pared by 6 bases and J by 8 bases, with 13 bases of the junction left unmatched. This CDR3 is 15 amino acids long. The germline V gene encodes CDR1 MDHEN and CDR2 SYDVKM. CDR3 coding DNA: TGTGCCAGCAGACAAACAGGGGGCTCCTCCTGGGGCTACACCTTC. Translated: CASRQTGGSSWGYTF.

V gene TRBV28 combines with J gene TRBJ2-1, with 8 nucleotides matching TRBD1. J was trimmed by 7 bases and V by 5 bases; bases with no gene match: 13. Germline-derived CDR1 and CDR2 are MDHEN and SYDVKM. The CDR3 is made up of 16 amino acids. The CDR3 protein is CASSNLGQGKGNEQFF. CDR3 nucleotide sequence: TGTGCCAGCAGTAACCTTGGACAGGGAAAAGGAAATGAGCAGTTCTTC.

V gene TRBV11-3 combines with J gene TRBJ2-5, with TRBD1 matching 12 bases. Germline V lookup: CDR1 SGHNT, CDR2 YENEEA. This CDR3 is 15 amino acids long. With 5 bases clipped from V and 3 bases from J, the junction kept 4 bases outside the gene matches. The chain's CDR3 is CASSSGTGGKETQYF. The DNA for the CDR3 is TGTGCCAGCAGCAGCGGGACAGGGGGCAAAGAGACCCAGTACTTC.